This T cell receptor (beta chain) was retrieved from a study of T-cell memory formation after mild COVID-19. Study conclusions and caveats: Several responding clones turned up in pre-infection memory, indicating that cross-reactive memory may have taken part.

This clonotype was counted only a few times. The target antigen is unknown. TCRalpha and TCRbeta libraries used 5'RACE with constant-segment primers and UMIs. Via MiXCR, TCRdb re-called the 5' RACE reads, giving one row per CDR3 protein. The sample has roughly 250,000 distinct CDR3 sequences; about a sixth are singletons. V dropped 3 bases and J dropped 8 bases, with 13 bases sitting between them. CDR1 is SQVTM, CDR2 ANQGSEA, per germline. This CDR3 is 12 amino acids long. The TCR was taken from a man aged 18 to 29 who had mild COVID-19 (a few samples of this study predate the infection). Cell type and time point are not known. The chain joins TRBV29-1 to TRBJ1-2, with D hard to call. What was sequenced was PBMCs or a T cell subset sorted from them (not recorded which). In DNA form, the CDR3 reads TGCAGCGTTGACGTGCGGGCTGGGGGCTACACCTTC. This encodes CSVDVRAGGYTF.